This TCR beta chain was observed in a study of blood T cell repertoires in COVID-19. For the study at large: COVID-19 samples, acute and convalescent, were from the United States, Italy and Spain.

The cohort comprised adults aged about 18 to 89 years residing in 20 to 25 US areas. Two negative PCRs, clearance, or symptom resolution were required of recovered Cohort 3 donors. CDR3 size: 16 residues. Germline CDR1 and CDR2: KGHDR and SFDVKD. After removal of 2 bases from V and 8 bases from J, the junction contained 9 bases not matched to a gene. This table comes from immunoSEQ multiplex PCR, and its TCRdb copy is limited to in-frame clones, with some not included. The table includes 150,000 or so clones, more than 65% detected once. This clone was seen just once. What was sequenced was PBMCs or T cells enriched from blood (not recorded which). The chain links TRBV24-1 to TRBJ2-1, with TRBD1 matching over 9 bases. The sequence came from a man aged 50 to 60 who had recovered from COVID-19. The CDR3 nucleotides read TGTGCCACCAGTGATTGGTCACAGGGGGCGGTCGATGAGCAGTTCTTC. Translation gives CATSDWSQGAVDEQFF.